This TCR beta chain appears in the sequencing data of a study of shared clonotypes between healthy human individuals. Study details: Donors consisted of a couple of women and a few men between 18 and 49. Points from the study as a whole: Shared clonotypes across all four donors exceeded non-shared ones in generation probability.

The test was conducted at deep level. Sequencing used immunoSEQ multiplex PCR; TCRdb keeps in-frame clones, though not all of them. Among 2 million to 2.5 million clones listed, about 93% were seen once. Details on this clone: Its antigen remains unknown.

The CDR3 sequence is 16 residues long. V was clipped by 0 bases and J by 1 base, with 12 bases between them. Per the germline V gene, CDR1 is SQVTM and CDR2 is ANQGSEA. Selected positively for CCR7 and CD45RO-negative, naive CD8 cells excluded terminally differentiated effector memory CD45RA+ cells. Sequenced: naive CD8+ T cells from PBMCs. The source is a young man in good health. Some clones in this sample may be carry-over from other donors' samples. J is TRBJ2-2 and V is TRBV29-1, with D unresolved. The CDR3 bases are TGCAGCGTTGAAGATATATCCCCCAGGAACACCGGGGAGCTGTTTTTT. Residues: CSVEDISPRNTGELFF.